This T cell receptor (beta chain) was identified in a study of T cell responses to AZD1222 COVID-19 vaccine. Study findings and constraints: Vaccine-related CD4 TCRs covered spike, predominating at 160-218 and 743-854.

Trimming removed 5 bases at V and 8 bases at J, with 12 bases between. There are 12 residues in the CDR3. The germline V gene has CDR1 LNHDA and CDR2 SQIVND (reference sequence). Details on this clone: As yet, its antigen is unknown.

Using immunoSEQ multiplex PCR, the repertoire was profiled, and TCRdb retains in-frame clones only, with some absent. The sample lists about 160,000 clones; 92% were seen once. The chain has TRBV19 and TRBJ1-2; D not certain. The material sequenced was peripheral blood, taken on day 0 of MenACWY control vaccination. The TCR originated in an adult in good health. The CDR3 sequence is CASSRPIQGYTF. CDR3 nucleotides: TGTGCCAGTAGTCGGCCGATCCAAGGCTACACCTTC.